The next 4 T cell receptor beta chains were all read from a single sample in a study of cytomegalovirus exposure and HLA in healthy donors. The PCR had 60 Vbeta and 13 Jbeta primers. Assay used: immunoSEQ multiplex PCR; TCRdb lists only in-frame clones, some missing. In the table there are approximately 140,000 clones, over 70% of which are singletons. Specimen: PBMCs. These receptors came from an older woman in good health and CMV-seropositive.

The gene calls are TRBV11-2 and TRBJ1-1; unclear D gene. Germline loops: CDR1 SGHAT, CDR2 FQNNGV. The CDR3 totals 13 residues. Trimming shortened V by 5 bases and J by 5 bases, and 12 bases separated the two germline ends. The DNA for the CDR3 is TGTGCCAGCAGCCCGCGTCGTTTTACTGAAGCTTTCTTT. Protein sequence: CASSPRRFTEAFF.

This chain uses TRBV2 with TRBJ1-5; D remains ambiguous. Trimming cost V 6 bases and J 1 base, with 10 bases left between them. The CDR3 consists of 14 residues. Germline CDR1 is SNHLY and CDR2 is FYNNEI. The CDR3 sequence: CASSNGVSNQPQHF. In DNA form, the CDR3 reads TGTGCCAGCAGCAACGGGGTGAGCAATCAGCCCCAGCATTTT. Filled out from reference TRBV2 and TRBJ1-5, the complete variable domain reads EPEVTQTPSHQVTQMGQEVILRCVPISNHLYFYWYRQILGQKVEFLVSFYNNEISEKSEIFDDQFSVERPDGSNFTLKIRSTKLEDSAMYFCASSNGVSNQPQHFGDGTRLSIL.

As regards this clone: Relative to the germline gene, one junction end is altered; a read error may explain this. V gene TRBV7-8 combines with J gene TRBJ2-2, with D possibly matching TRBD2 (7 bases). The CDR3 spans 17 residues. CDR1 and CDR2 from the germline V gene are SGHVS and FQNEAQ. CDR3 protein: CASSLARGAANTGELFF. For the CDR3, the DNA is TGTGCCAGCAGCCTAGCCCGGGGGGCCGCGAACACCGGGGAGCTGTTTTTT.

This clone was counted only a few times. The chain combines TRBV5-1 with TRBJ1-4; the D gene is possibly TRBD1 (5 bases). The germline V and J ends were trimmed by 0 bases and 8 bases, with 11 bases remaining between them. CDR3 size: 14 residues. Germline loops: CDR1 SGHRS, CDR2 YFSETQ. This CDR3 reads CASSLGQGFEKLFF. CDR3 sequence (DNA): TGCGCCAGCAGCTTGGGGCAGGGATTCGAAAAACTGTTTTTT.